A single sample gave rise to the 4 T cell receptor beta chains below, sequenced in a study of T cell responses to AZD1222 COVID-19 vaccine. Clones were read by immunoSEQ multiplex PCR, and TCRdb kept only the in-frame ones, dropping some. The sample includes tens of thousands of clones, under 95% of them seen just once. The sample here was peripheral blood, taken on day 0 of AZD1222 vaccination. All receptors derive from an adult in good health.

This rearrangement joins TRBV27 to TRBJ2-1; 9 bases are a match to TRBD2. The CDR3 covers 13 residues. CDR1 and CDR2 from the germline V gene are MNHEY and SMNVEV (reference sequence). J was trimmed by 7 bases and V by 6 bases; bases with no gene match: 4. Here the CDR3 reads CASRPSGNNEQFF. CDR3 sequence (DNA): TGTGCCAGCAGGCCTAGCGGGAATAATGAGCAGTTCTTC.

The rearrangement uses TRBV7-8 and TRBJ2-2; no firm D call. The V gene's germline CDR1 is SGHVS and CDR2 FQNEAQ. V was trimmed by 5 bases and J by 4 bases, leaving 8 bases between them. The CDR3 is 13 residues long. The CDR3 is CASSLKSTGELFF. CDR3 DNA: TGTGCCAGCAGCCTAAAGTCCACCGGGGAGCTGTTTTTT.

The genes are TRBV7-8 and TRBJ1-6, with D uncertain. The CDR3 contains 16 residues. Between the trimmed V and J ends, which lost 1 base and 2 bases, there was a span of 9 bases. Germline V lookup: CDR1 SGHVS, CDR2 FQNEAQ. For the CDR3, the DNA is TGTGCCAGCAGCTTAGTAGTGGGAGCCTATAATTCACCCCTCCACTTT. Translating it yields CASSLVVGAYNSPLHF.

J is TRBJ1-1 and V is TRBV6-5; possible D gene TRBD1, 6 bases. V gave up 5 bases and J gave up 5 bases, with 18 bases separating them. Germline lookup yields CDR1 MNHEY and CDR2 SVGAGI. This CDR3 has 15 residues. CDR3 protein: CASSQQQGIWTEAFF. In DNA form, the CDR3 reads TGTGCCAGCAGTCAACAACAGGGTATATGGACTGAAGCTTTCTTT.